This T cell receptor beta chain originates from a study of T cell responses to AZD1222 COVID-19 vaccine (dated by TCRdb to about 2021). Notes on the research overall: AZD1222 recipients with second doses at about 4 weeks or about 12 weeks were pooled, because spike-specific TCR depth and breadth did not differ between schedules. Trial participants were enrolled by age into 18-55, 56-69 and 70-plus year subgroups, with around 140, 26 and 57 TCR-sequenced participants respectively. A total of over 230 trial participants underwent TCR sequencing, of whom under 220 had received two doses of AZD1222 and roughly 26 had received two doses of the MenACWY control vaccine. Overall study outcomes, separate from this receptor: Because no day 14 peak-response samples were available, repertoires were characterized only after the peak T cell response. In the small 56-69-year group, the increase in depth fell short of significance, most likely because of low power. Conclusions about previously exposed vaccinees were limited because only six AZD1222 recipients were SARS-CoV-2 seropositive at baseline. Nearly half of unique spike-specific TCRs reportedly recognized epitopes outside regions mutated in the B.1.351 and B.1.1.7 variants. Participants were mostly white British, with more females than males. The authors suggested clonal diversity may have been underestimated. A significant rise in spike-specific TCR breadth and depth was observed after two AZD1222 doses relative to day 0 and relative to MenACWY recipients. The whole spike protein was spanned by vaccine-associated CD4 TCRs, and dominant responses were seen in regions 160-218 and 743-854.

This sample's time point label indicates: baseline before first vaccination. Vaccinee samples came from UK trials COV001 and COV002, including a single-blind randomized controlled phase 2/3 trial of AZD1222 (ChAdOx1 nCoV-19) in healthy adults. For TCRbeta chain sequencing, PBMC samples were collected from trial participants at day 0 and at day 28 after the second dose. From cysteine to phenylalanine, the CDR3 is 10 amino acids long. Only the CDR3 DNA stays, 30 bases, in frame from base 1. V is clipped by 5 bases and J by 1 base, and the sequence between their germline boundaries is 2 bases long. The germline V gene (reference sequence) provides CDR1 GTSNPN and CDR2 SVGIG. As concerns this clone: It has no known antigen specificity. Base qualities are not recorded, but no much larger clone differs from it by a single base.

The CDR3 regions of human TCRbeta chains were subjected to immunosequencing. The study's processing was this. Repertoire TCRs were matched against a reference library of SARS-CoV-2-specific TCRs generated with the MIRA antigen-specificity platform. Breadth was defined as the fraction of unique TCRs that were SARS-CoV-2-associated, and depth was defined as the fraction of total T cells that were SARS-CoV-2-associated. Using the MIRA data, each spike-specific TCR was assigned both to the spike region to which the TCR was reactive and to a CD4 or CD8 class. Log10-transformed breadth and depth values were compared by one-way ANOVA with Sidak's multiple comparisons tests. The clones in this table, taken by TCRdb from immuneACCESS, are in-frame only. Not every clone is retained; where verified, under half of the shortfall comes from an unresolved V gene, and the cause of the rest is unknown. Clone size and the V and J calls come from that table; the DNA yielded D and trimming. The sample data list around 97,000 clones, and about 90% of these were observed just once. About 5% of the sample goes to the ten largest clones.

The clonotype comes from an adult in good health. The chain is encoded by TRBV30 joined to TRBJ1-1; the D gene is unclear. The material sequenced was peripheral blood, taken on day 0 of AZD1222 vaccination. The CDR3 protein: CAWENTEAFF. The DNA reads TGTGCCTGGGAGAACACTGAAGCTTTCTTT. With the rest looked up from the reference TRBV30 and TRBJ1-1 genes rather than sequenced, the full variable domain is SQTIHQWPATLVQPVGSPLSLECTVEGTSNPNLYWYRQAAGRGLQLLFYSVGIGQISSEVPQNLSASRPQDRQFILSSKKLLLSDSGFYLCAWENTEAFFGQGTRLTVV.